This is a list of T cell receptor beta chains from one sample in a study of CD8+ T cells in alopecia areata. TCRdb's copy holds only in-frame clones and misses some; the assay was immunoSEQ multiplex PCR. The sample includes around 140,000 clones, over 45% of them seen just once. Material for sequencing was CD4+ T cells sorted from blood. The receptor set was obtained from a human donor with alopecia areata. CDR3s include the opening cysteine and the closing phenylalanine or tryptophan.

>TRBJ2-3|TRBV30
CAWSNFDTQYF
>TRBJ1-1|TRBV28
CASSPGTAYTEAFF
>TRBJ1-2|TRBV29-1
CSVGGDRAFGYTF
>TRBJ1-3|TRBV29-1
CSAHGNSGNTIYF
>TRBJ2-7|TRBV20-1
CSARAAYEQYF
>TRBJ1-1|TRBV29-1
CSVGDGGGTEAFF
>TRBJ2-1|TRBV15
CATSRDKAGARNEQFF
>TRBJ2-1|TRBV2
CASRTSGLAHPYNEQFF
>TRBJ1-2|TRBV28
CASSTGQRSGYTF
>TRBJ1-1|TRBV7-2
CASSSLDRVEAFF
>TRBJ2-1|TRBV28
CASSLSGQGNYNEQFF
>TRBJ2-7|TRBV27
CASRLSGSSYEQYF
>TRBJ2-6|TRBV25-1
CASSRGSSGANVLTF
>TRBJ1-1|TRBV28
CASPPAGANTEAFF
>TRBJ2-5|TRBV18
CASAQETQYF
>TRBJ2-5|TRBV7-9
CASSLARLAERTQYF
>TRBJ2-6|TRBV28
CASTPDRRSGANVLTF
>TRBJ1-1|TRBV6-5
CASSYSRGWTEAFF
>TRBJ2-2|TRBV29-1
CSVRTGQTTGELFF
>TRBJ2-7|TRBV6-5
CASKIKGAGEQYF
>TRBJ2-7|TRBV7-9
CASSLAGFSEQYF
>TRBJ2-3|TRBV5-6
CASSLGLAGVLSTDTQYF
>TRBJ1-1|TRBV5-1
CASSTPNTEAFF
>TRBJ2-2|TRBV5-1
CASSPRHENTGELFF
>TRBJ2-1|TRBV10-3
CAISERLDEQFF
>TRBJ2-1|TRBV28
CASSSDRPDNEQFF
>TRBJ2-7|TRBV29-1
CSATGTGFSSEQYF
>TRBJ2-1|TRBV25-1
CASSEAGGPSIYNEQFF
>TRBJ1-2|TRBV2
CASSEAEQGPGTF
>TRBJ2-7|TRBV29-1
CSGSGTSGYEQYF
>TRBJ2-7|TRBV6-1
CASSPGTSETYEQYF
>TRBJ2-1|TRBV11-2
CASRLAGGPGNEQFF
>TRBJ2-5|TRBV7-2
CASSRGDRETQYF
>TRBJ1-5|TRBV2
CASSVTYLRDQPQHF
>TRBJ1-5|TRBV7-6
CASSSTGPHQPQHF